The T cell receptor (beta chain) described here comes from a study of cytomegalovirus exposure and HLA in healthy donors. Study-wide points: The majority of TCR sequences were rare, yet some public TCRs appeared in many donors.

V lost 5 bases to trimming and J lost 9 bases, with 14 bases between them. The CDR3 extends over 13 amino acids. Germline V gene lookup returns CDR1 SGHNT and CDR2 YENEEA. The study ran its PCR with 60 Vbeta and 13 Jbeta primers. Profiling relied on immunoSEQ multiplex PCR, and the TCRdb table lists in-frame clones only, not all of them. This table has some 150,000 clones, less than 80% appearing once. On this clone: Its antigen is as yet unknown.

The sequence came from a man in his forties in good health and CMV-seronegative. The chain recombines TRBV11-3 with TRBJ2-1; TRBD1 might be the D (6 bases). Input material: PBMCs. This CDR3 is CASSQYRVSEQFF. Here the CDR3 DNA reads TGTGCCAGCAGCCAATACAGGGTGAGTGAGCAGTTCTTC.